This T cell receptor beta chain stems from a study of T cell clonotyping in hematopoietic cell transplantation. Study results and caveats: Few recipient clonotypes overlapped donors; over 95% were de novo at given depth. After transplant, recipient diversity fell while pathologically expanded clonotypes grew through day 180. CD4 and CD8 repertoire contributions could not be separated without sorting. Higher Inverse Simpson Index values in graft donor and pretransplant recipient predicted broader posttransplant TCR diversity.

The length of the CDR3 is 12 residues. Germline V gene data show CDR1 as MNHEY and CDR2 as SVGAGI. Trimming took off 2 bases at V and 5 bases at J, with 6 bases between the two ends. In this sample, this clone turned up a few times. What it binds is not known. The sample holds other DNA sequences that translate to the same CDR3. Using immunoSEQ multiplex PCR, the repertoire was profiled, and TCRdb retains in-frame clones only, with some absent. The repertoire holds 5,000 or so clones, with approximately 80% as singletons. The source material was peripheral blood mononuclear cells, sampled 30 days after allogeneic stem cell transplant. The receptor's source is a male patient aged 60 to 75 who had an allogeneic stem cell transplant from an unrelated donor, so the T cells may come from the graft donor. Some clones in this sample may be carry-over from other donors' samples. The chain uses TRBV6-5 and TRBJ1-1, with unresolved D. CDR3 region: CASSYGSTEAFF. CDR3 DNA: TGTGCCAGCAGTTACGGTTCAACTGAAGCTTTCTTT.